Sequencing of this T cell receptor beta chain was carried out in a study of T cell responses to AZD1222 COVID-19 vaccine. Study-level information: Pooled in the analysis were second doses at about 4 or about 12 weeks. General study findings and limits: Nearly half of spike-specific TCRs reportedly go after variant regions that carry no mutations. Repertoire sampling was restricted to post-peak T cell response timepoints. Most donors were white British, females outnumbered males, and clonal diversity was possibly underestimated.

This clone was observed a handful of times. The antigen is unknown. The germline V gene has CDR1 SGHDT and CDR2 YYEEEE. The CDR3 extends over 16 amino acids. V dropped 3 bases and J dropped 5 bases, with 20 bases sitting between them. Some clones are missing from TCRdb's copy, which holds only in-frame ones; the method was immunoSEQ multiplex PCR. The table lists 80,000 or so clones, 80% to 85% of them singletons. The clonotype was recovered from an adult in good health. The chain couples TRBV5-6 to TRBJ1-1; a weak D match, TRBD1 (6 bases). The source material was peripheral blood, sampled on day 0 of AZD1222 vaccination. This CDR3 reads CASSSGFEEGGTEAFF. The CDR3 nucleotides read TGTGCCAGCAGCTCCGGATTTGAGGAGGGGGGGACTGAAGCTTTCTTT.